Listed below are T cell receptor beta chains from one sample, sequenced in a study of CD8+CD57+ T cells in acquired aplastic anemia. TCRdb passed the reads through MiXCR, listing each CDR3 protein once. The data contain 200,000 to 300,000 distinct CDR3 sequences, approximately 82% of them singletons. Sequences were obtained from sorted CD4+, CD8+, or CD8+CD57+ T cells (not recorded which) from PBMCs. These receptor sequences come from a human donor with aplastic anemia. Each CDR3 is given with its conserved first and last residue. Fields, in order: clone size, J gene, V gene, D gene, CDR3 DNA, CDR3 protein. D genes are given only for firm matches. Clone size, where shown, is once, few, many, or a class for clones that have expanded.

>-|TRBJ2-1|TRBV20-1|TRBD2
TGCAGTGCCCAACCTTCTAGCGGACCTTCCTACAATGAGCAGTTCTTC
CSAQPSSGPSYNEQFF
>-|TRBJ2-4|TRBV7-9|-
TGTGCCAGCAGCCCAACAACGAGGCTCACAGACACAAACATTCAGTACTTC
CASSPTTRLTDTNIQYF
>-|TRBJ1-5|TRBV19|-
TGTGCCAGTAGTCCGCCGGGATCCCAGCCCCAGCATTTT
CASSPPGSQPQHF
>-|TRBJ2-5|TRBV7-9|TRBD1
TGTGCCGGACAGGGGGCTAGGGAGTCGCGGGACTTCGAGTACTTC
CAGQGARESRDFEYF
>-|TRBJ2-7|TRBV15|-
TGTGCCACCAGCTCCCCACAGGGACAAGATACGCAGTACTTC
CATSSPQGQDTQYF
>-|TRBJ2-3|TRBV5-1|TRBD2
TGCGCCAGCAGCCAAGCGGGGGTGCACACTACGCAGTATTTT
CASSQAGVHTTQYF
>-|TRBJ2-1|TRBV9|-
TGTGCCAGCAGCTTAGTACTATGGGACAATGAGAAGTTCTTC
CASSLVLWDNEKFF
>-|TRBJ1-1|TRBV12-3/TRBV12-4|-
TGTGCCAGCAGTGTCCAGGGCACTGAAGCTTTCTTT
CASSVQGTEAFF
>-|TRBJ1-6|TRBV7-8|-
TGTGCCAGCAGCATGTCGAGCTCCGGGGAGCTGTTTTTTCACTTT
CASSMSSSGELFFHF
>-|TRBJ2-1|TRBV7-6|-
TGTGCCAGCAGACCTAGGACAGCCTTAAACACCGGTGAGCAGTTCTTC
CASRPRTALNTGEQFF
>few|TRBJ2-3|TRBV12-3/TRBV12-4|-
TGTGCCAGCAGTCCAGGGTCAGATACGCAGTATTTT
CASSPGSDTQYF
>-|TRBJ2-3|TRBV7-8|-
TGTGCCAGCAGCTTAGAGGGAGCTGCCGATAGGGAGAATCAGTATTTT
CASSLEGAADRENQYF
>-|TRBJ2-7|TRBV9|TRBD2
TGTGCCAGCAGGATAGCGGGGGACTCCTACGAGCAGTACTTC
CASRIAGDSYEQYF
>-|TRBJ2-1|TRBV2|-
TGTGCAGGGAGAGGGACGACCTACGAGCAGTTCTTC
CAGRGTTYEQFF
>-|TRBJ1-1|TRBV29-1|-
TGCAGCGTTGTGGCAGGGGAATACACTGAAGCTTTCTTT
CSVVAGEYTEAFF
>-|TRBJ1-5|TRBV7-6|-
TGTGCCAGCAGCTTAAAGGATTACCAGCGGATTCAGCCCCAGCATTTT
CASSLKDYQRIQPQHF
>-|TRBJ2-1|TRBV19|-
TGTGCCAGTAGTATAGCAGGGAGTGCCTACAATGAGCAGTTCTTC
CASSIAGSAYNEQFF
>-|TRBJ2-1|TRBV7-3|-
TGTGCCAGCAGCTTGGGGAGGACAGACGTTGGGGATGAGCAGTTCTTC
CASSLGRTDVGDEQFF
>few|TRBJ2-3|TRBV3-1|-
TGTGCCAGCGGCGAAGGTGGCACAGGTACGCAGTATTTT
CASGEGGTGTQYF
>-|TRBJ2-1|TRBV7-9|-
TGTGCCAGCAGCTTAGATCGGAAAGGGAACACTGAAGCTTTCTTC
CASSLDRKGNTEAFF
>-|TRBJ1-2|TRBV2|TRBD1
TGTGCCAGCAGTGGAGGACAGGTTCCCTATGGCTACACCTTC
CASSGGQVPYGYTF
>-|TRBJ1-5|TRBV11-2|TRBD1
TGTGCCAGCAGCGCGACCAGGAAGGGACAGGGGATAAATCAGCCCCAGCATTTT
CASSATRKGQGINQPQHF
>once|TRBJ1-6|TRBV6-2/TRBV6-3|TRBD1
TGTGCCAGCACCGAACCAGGGGGAGTGGGTGGGTCACCCCTCCACTTT
CASTEPGGVGGSPLHF
>-|TRBJ1-2|TRBV4-1|-
TGCGCCAGCAGCCAGGGTCTTTGGACCAACTATGGCTACACCTTC
CASSQGLWTNYGYTF
>-|TRBJ2-3|TRBV12-3/TRBV12-4|-
TGTGCCAGCAGTTTCCAGGGCGCAGATACGCAGTATTTT
CASSFQGADTQYF
>-|TRBJ1-1|TRBV9|-
TGTGCCAGCAGCTTCCATAGTACCGGGGAGCCGGAAGCTTTCTTT
CASSFHSTGEPEAFF
>-|TRBJ2-3|TRBV9|-
TGTGCCAGCAGCGTAGGGGTCGGGAGAAATCAGCCCCATTTT
CASSVGVGRNQPHF
>-|TRBJ2-5|TRBV7-8|TRBD2
TGTGCCAGCAGCTTAGCGGGAGGGACCGAGTACTTC
CASSLAGGTEYF
>-|TRBJ1-1|TRBV11-2|-
TGTGCCAGCACCTTAGAGGTCACAGAAGCTTTCTTT
CASTLEVTEAFF
>once|TRBJ1-1|TRBV10-3|-
TGTGCCATCAGCCAAACGCCGGGAGGGAACACTGAAGCTTTCTTT
CAISQTPGGNTEAFF
>-|TRBJ2-3|TRBV20-1|-
TGCAGTGCTTTCGGACAGACTAGCACAGATACGCAGTATTTT
CSAFGQTSTDTQYF
>-|TRBJ2-7|TRBV20-1|-
TGCAGTGCTAGAAACCCCCGGGCTAGCGCGTACGAGCAGTACTTC
CSARNPRASAYEQYF
>few|TRBJ2-3|TRBV19|-
TGTGCCAGTAGAGGCAGCACAGATACGCAGTATTTT
CASRGSTDTQYF